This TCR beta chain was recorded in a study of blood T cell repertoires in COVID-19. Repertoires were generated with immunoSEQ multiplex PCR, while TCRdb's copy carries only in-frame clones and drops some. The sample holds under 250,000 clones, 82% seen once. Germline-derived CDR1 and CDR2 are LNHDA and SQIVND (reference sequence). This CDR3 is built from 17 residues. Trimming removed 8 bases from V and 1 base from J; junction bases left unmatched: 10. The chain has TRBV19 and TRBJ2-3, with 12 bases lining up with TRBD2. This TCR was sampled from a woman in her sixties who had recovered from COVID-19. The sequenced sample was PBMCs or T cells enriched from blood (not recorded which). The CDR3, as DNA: TGTGCCAGTGATGCTAGCGGGAGGGCGGTTGGCACAGATACGCAGTATTTT. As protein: CASDASGRAVGTDTQYF.